This record concerns one T cell receptor beta chain sequence. Sequenced by immunoSEQ multiplex PCR; TCRdb stores in-frame clones only, minus some. The table has about 120,000 clones, around 85% seen once. The data belong to a study of T cell responses to AZD1222 COVID-19 vaccine. The germline V gene has CDR1 MGHRA and CDR2 YSYEKL. V lost 3 bases to trimming and J lost 4 bases; unmatched junction nucleotides: 6. The CDR3 has 16 residues. The source of this sequence is an adult in good health. The specimen comprised peripheral blood, sampled on day 0 of AZD1222 vaccination. V is TRBV4-1 and J is TRBJ2-1; TRBD1 matches at 10 bases. The CDR3 DNA reads TGCGCCAGCAGCCAGCAACCGGGACAGGGGTACAATGAGCAGTTCTTC. It translates to CASSQQPGQGYNEQFF.